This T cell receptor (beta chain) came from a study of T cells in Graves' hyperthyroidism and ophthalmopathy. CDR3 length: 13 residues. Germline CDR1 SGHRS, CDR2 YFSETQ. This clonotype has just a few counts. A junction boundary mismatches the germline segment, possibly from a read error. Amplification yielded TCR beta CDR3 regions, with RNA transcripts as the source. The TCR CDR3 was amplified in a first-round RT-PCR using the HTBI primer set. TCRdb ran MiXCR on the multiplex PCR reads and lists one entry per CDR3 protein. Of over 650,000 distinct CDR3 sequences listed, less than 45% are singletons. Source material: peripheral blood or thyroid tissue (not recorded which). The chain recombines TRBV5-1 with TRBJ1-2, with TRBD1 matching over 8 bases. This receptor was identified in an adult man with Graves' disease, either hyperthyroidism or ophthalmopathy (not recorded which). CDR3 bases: TGTGCCAGCAGCCCCAGGGGGCTTCAGGGCTACACCTTC. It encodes CASSPRGLQGYTF.